A selection of T cell receptor beta chains follows, all from one sample in a study of blood T cell repertoires in COVID-19. This table comes from immunoSEQ multiplex PCR, and its TCRdb copy is limited to in-frame clones, with some not included. The sample has about 300,000 clones; 70% to 90% are singletons. The specimen was peripheral blood. The receptor set was obtained from a woman in her twenties or thirties who had recovered from COVID-19. CDR3s include the opening cysteine and the closing phenylalanine or tryptophan. Fields, in order: CDR3 length, V gene, J gene, D gene, clone size, CDR3 protein, CDR3 DNA. The D gene is left open where the match is weak. A clone size is listed for some rows: how often the clone was seen (once, few, many), or a class if it is expanded.

>16|TRBV25-1|TRBJ2-1|TRBD2|-
CASSRPGLAGGNEQFF
TGTGCCAGCAGTAGACCGGGACTAGCGGGGGGCAATGAGCAGTTCTTC
>15|TRBV19|TRBJ2-6|-|-
CASREGVSGANVLTF
TGTGCCAGTAGGGAAGGGGTCTCTGGGGCCAACGTCCTGACTTTC
>17|TRBV3-1/TRBV3-2|TRBJ2-2|-|-
CASSQFWGGPGTGELFF
TGTGCCAGCAGCCAATTCTGGGGGGGGCCTGGCACCGGGGAGCTGTTTTTT
>15|TRBV7-3|TRBJ2-7|TRBD1|few
CASSLLPGGSYEQYF
TGTGCCAGCAGCTTACTACCAGGGGGCTCCTACGAGCAGTACTTC
>14|TRBV7-2|TRBJ2-1|-|-
CASSLGGPYNEQFF
TGTGCCAGCAGCCTAGGGGGGCCGTACAATGAGCAGTTCTTC
>16|TRBV3-1/TRBV3-2|TRBJ2-2|-|few
CASSPLDTTAAGELFF
TGTGCCAGCAGCCCCTTGGACACGACAGCCGCGGGGGAGCTGTTTTTT
>13|TRBV3-1/TRBV3-2|TRBJ2-2|-|-
CASSHTSDRELFF
TGTGCCAGCAGCCATACCTCGGACAGGGAGCTGTTTTTT
>15|TRBV24-1|TRBJ2-2|-|-
CATSDLSENTGELFF
TGTGCCACCAGTGATTTATCAGAGAACACCGGGGAGCTGTTTTTT
>14|TRBV7-9|TRBJ1-3|-|-
CASSSTPSGNTIYF
TGTGCCAGCAGCTCTACCCCCTCTGGAAACACCATATATTTT
>12|TRBV12-3/TRBV12-4|TRBJ1-6|-|-
CASSDPDSPLHF
TGTGCCAGTAGCGACCCGGATTCACCCCTCCACTTT